The 20 T cell receptor beta chains in this list originate from one sample, sequenced in a study of shared clonotypes between healthy human individuals. Only CD45RO-negative cells positively selected for CCR7 counted as naive CD8 cells, so terminally differentiated effector memory CD45RA+ cells were excluded. Using immunoSEQ multiplex PCR, the repertoire was profiled, and TCRdb retains in-frame clones only, with some absent. The sample consists of some 2 million clones, approximately 94% of them appearing once. Specimen: naive CD8+ T cells sorted from blood. The source of these receptors is a young man in good health.

The rearrangement joins TRBV7-9 to TRBJ2-1, with D perhaps TRBD2 (5 bases). CDR1 and CDR2 (germline): SEHNR, FQNEAQ (reference sequence). V gave up 5 bases and J gave up 4 bases, with 15 bases separating them. This CDR3 is built from 15 residues. CDR3 region: CASSASGIPYNEQFF. CDR3 nucleotide sequence: TGTGCCAGCAGCGCTTCCGGGATCCCATACAATGAGCAGTTCTTC.

This clone has just one count. The sample holds other DNA sequences that translate to the same CDR3. This chain links TRBV5-6 with TRBJ2-7; the match to TRBD1 covers 8 bases. This CDR3 region has 14 residues. The junction had 5 bases not matched to a gene; V was cut back by 3 bases and J by 3 bases. Looked up from germline, CDR1 is SGHDT and CDR2 is YYEEEE. This CDR3 is CASSSGTGLYEQYF. As DNA, the CDR3 is TGTGCCAGCAGCTCCGGGACAGGTCTCTACGAGCAGTACTTC.

The CDR3 DNA sequence: TGTGCCAGTAGTTTCCCCGGGAGGACCAACGAGCAGTACTTC. It codes for CASSFPGRTNEQYF. V usage is TRBV19 and J usage is TRBJ2-7, with TRBD2 matching over 7 bases. Trimming took 5 bases from V and 5 from J; bases not matched to a gene: 9. Germline V lookup: CDR1 LNHDA, CDR2 SQIVND (reference sequence). The CDR3 runs to 14 residues.

This chain uses TRBV21-1 with TRBJ2-7; the table gives TRBD1 as D, unverified against the DNA. TRBV21-1 is noted as a pseudogene. The CDR3 consists of 18 residues. The CDR3: CASSKFFYRGPISYEQYF. The CDR3 coding sequence is TGTGCCAGCAGCAAATTTTTTTACAGGGGCCCTATCTCCTACGAGCAGTACTTC.

The CDR3 protein is CASWSFRVGTDTQYF. Written as DNA, the CDR3 is TGTGCCAGCTGGAGCTTCAGGGTGGGCACAGATACGCAGTATTTT. The chain combines TRBV27 with TRBJ2-3; D possibly corresponds to TRBD1 (5 bases). Germline CDR1 and CDR2: MNHEY and SMNVEV (reference sequence). The CDR3 extends over 15 amino acids. V was cut by 8 bases and J by 1 base, with 16 bases left in between.

Turning to this clone: Other DNA variants within this sample encode the same CDR3. J is TRBJ2-1 and V is TRBV9; D gene unclear. V was trimmed by 4 bases and J by 8 bases, leaving 10 bases between them. CDR3 length: 12 amino acids. Germline loops: CDR1 SGDLS, CDR2 YYNGEE. CDR3 coding DNA: TGTGCCAGCAGCTCTGGTGGGGATGAGCAGTTCTTC. It yields the protein CASSSGGDEQFF.

This clone appeared once. The J gene is TRBJ1-5, the V gene TRBV19, with 10 bases identical to TRBD1. V shed 5 bases and J 0 bases; nucleotides not matched to a gene: 7. This CDR3 is 17 amino acids long. Germline values: CDR1 LNHDA, CDR2 SQIVND (reference sequence). CDR3 sequence reads: CASSSGQGRYSNQPQHF. The CDR3 DNA reads TGTGCCAGTAGTTCGGGACAGGGGCGCTATAGCAATCAGCCCCAGCATTTT. Full variable domain (outside the CDR3, taken from reference TRBV19 and TRBJ1-5): DGGITQSPKYLFRKEGQNVTLSCEQNLNHDAMYWYRQDPGQGLRLIYYSQIVNDFQKGDIAEGYSVSREKKESFPLTVTSAQKNPTAFYLCASSSGQGRYSNQPQHFGDGTRLSIL.

The gene calls are TRBV6-6 and TRBJ2-1; D perhaps matches TRBD2 (7 bases). The CDR3 has 15 residues. The V end lost 4 bases, the J end lost 3 bases, and 13 bases lay between the germline ends. Germline values: CDR1 MNHNY, CDR2 SVGAGI (reference sequence). The CDR3 reads CASSSPGGVYNEQFF. CDR3 DNA: TGTGCCAGCAGTTCCCCGGGGGGCGTCTACAATGAGCAGTTCTTC.

The rearrangement uses TRBV29-1 and TRBJ2-7; TRBD2 matches 10 bases. Germline V gene lookup returns CDR1 SQVTM and CDR2 ANQGSEA. The junction had 8 bases not matched to a gene; V was cut back by 6 bases and J by 0 bases. This CDR3 has 15 amino acids. The CDR3 DNA follows: TGCAGCGTCCTTGGGACTAGCGACTACTCCTACGAGCAGTACTTC. This translates into CSVLGTSDYSYEQYF.

The chain joins TRBV5-1 to TRBJ1-3; D gene uncertain. Trimming pared 7 bases from V and 0 bases from J, leaving 14 bases between. The germline V gene has CDR1 SGHRS and CDR2 YFSETQ. The CDR3 totals 15 residues. CDR3 nucleotides: TGCGCCAGCGGAGTGGACGGGATCTCTGGAAACACCATATATTTT. Translated: CASGVDGISGNTIYF.

The rearrangement joins TRBV28 to TRBJ1-1; the D is unclear. From germline, CDR1 is MDHEN and CDR2 SYDVKM. The CDR3 extends over 17 amino acids. V was pared by 3 bases and J by 2 bases, with 19 bases between. CDR3 DNA sequence: TGTGCCAGCAGTTTTACCAAAAGCCGAAAGGGAAACACTGAAGCTTTCTTT. Residues: CASSFTKSRKGNTEAFF.

The chain couples TRBV7-9 to TRBJ1-1; D uncertain. V was trimmed by 3 bases and J by 4 bases, leaving 6 bases between them. This CDR3 comprises 12 residues. CDR1 SEHNR and CDR2 FQNEAQ come from the germline V gene (reference sequence). The CDR3 sequence: CASSFPSTEAFF. The CDR3 DNA reads TGTGCCAGCAGCTTCCCCTCCACTGAAGCTTTCTTT.

The rearrangement uses TRBV30 and TRBJ2-7; D call uncertain. The CDR3 extends over 13 amino acids. Trimming took off 2 bases at V and 5 bases at J, with 13 bases between the two ends. Per the germline V gene, CDR1 is GTSNPN and CDR2 is SVGIG (reference sequence). The CDR3 DNA reads as TGTGCCTGGAGTACATTTTCCTACGACGAGCAGTACTTC. This sequence encodes CAWSTFSYDEQYF.

The CDR3 here is CASSVGGRAGDEQYF. CDR3 sequence (DNA): TGTGCCAGCAGCGTTGGGGGGCGAGCGGGAGACGAGCAGTACTTC. The chain couples TRBV5-5 to TRBJ2-7; 8 nucleotides agree with TRBD2. This CDR3 has 15 residues. Per germline, CDR1 SGHKS and CDR2 YYEKEE (reference sequence). V lost 4 bases to trimming and J lost 5 bases; unmatched junction nucleotides: 11.

The V gene is TRBV6-1, the J gene TRBJ2-1, with D perhaps TRBD1 (6 bases). The CDR3 loop spans 14 amino acids. The germline gives CDR1 MNHNS, CDR2 SASEGT. Trimming removed 7 bases from V and 9 bases from J, with 19 bases in between. CDR3 residues: CASNLVRGHFEQFF. Here the CDR3 DNA reads TGTGCCAGCAATTTGGTCAGGGGCCACTTTGAGCAGTTCTTC.

The chain carries TRBV9 and TRBJ1-1; D unclear. V dropped 3 bases and J dropped 0 bases, with 6 bases sitting between them. CDR3 length equals 13 residues. Germline V gene lookup returns CDR1 SGDLS and CDR2 YYNGEE. The CDR3 nucleotides read TGTGCCAGCAGCGGCCGGGTGAACACTGAAGCTTTCTTT. As protein: CASSGRVNTEAFF.

Comments on this clone: The sample contains more than one DNA sequence encoding this CDR3. The V call is TRBV7-9, the J call TRBJ2-7; D ambiguous. The CDR3 is 14 amino acids. Germline-derived CDR1 and CDR2 are SEHNR and FQNEAQ (reference sequence). The germline V and J ends were trimmed by 0 bases and 1 base, with 7 bases remaining between them. The DNA of the CDR3 is TGTGCCAGCAGCTTAGCTCCCAGATCCTACGAGCAGTACTTC. Amino acid sequence: CASSLAPRSYEQYF.

This clone was seen only once. The CDR3 here is CASSEGTHFQETQYF. The CDR3 bases are TGTGCCAGCAGTGAGGGGACCCACTTCCAAGAGACCCAGTACTTC. The genes are TRBV2 and TRBJ2-5; D may be TRBD1 or TRBD2 (5 bases each). CDR3 length: 15 amino acids. Trimming removed 3 bases at V and 1 base at J, with 12 bases between. Germline CDR1 SNHLY, CDR2 FYNNEI.

The J gene is TRBJ2-2, the V gene TRBV15, with 10 bases lining up with TRBD2. The CDR3 covers 17 residues. Germline lookup yields CDR1 LNHNV and CDR2 YYDKDF (reference sequence). V trimming: 0 bases; J trimming: 7 bases; junction bases outside the gene matches: 8. CDR3 in DNA: TGTGCCACCAGCAGAGAATGGGGGACTAGCGATAACGGGGAGCTGTTTTTT. Its translation: CATSREWGTSDNGELFF. Variable domain in full (rest from reference TRBV15 and TRBJ2-2): DAMVIQNPRYQVTQFGKPVTLSCSQTLNHNVMYWYQQKSSQAPKLLFHYYDKDFNNEADTPDNFQSRRPNTSFCFLDIRSPGLGDTAMYLCATSREWGTSDNGELFFGEGSRLTVL.

V gene TRBV6-5 combines with J gene TRBJ1-1; TRBD1 is a possible D gene (5 bases). The CDR3 runs 11 residues. Per the germline V gene, CDR1 is MNHEY and CDR2 is SVGAGI. The germline V and J ends were trimmed by 11 bases and 4 bases, with 11 bases remaining between them. DNA of the CDR3: TGTGCCTCGGCCACAGGCACTGAAGCTTTCTTT. Its protein product is CASATGTEAFF.